This TCR beta chain was recovered during a study of T-cell reconstitution after alpha-beta-depleted transplantation in children. Findings and limits, study-wide: Most T-cell counts and diversity one year after the transplant came from T cells that were newly produced. Some patients owed their high day-60 TCRbeta diversity to surviving recipient T cells and thymic progenitors. Approximately two months post-transplant, alpha-beta T cells reportedly originated from several hundred expanded graft clones.

A library of TCRbeta sequences, prepared with unique molecular identifiers, was generated. TCRdb reanalysed the PCR reads using MiXCR and keeps one entry per CDR3 protein. Of some 76,000 distinct CDR3 sequences listed, approximately 10% are singletons. V lost 4 bases to trimming and J lost 2 bases, with 9 bases between them. The CDR3 has 14 residues. Germline V gene sequence: CDR1 LGHDT, CDR2 YNNKEL (reference sequence). This clonotype was seen at least ten times. The antigen remains undetermined. This sequence joins TRBV3-1 and TRBJ2-1, with unresolved D. The input for sequencing was PBMCs, taken before TCRalphabeta/CD19-depleted stem cell transplant. The clonotype was recovered from a boy aged 5 to 17 with acute myeloid leukemia, due to receive a stem cell transplant. DNA of the CDR3: TGTGCCAGCAGCCCAAAACAGACCTACAATGAGCAGTTCTTC. The encoded protein is CASSPKQTYNEQFF.